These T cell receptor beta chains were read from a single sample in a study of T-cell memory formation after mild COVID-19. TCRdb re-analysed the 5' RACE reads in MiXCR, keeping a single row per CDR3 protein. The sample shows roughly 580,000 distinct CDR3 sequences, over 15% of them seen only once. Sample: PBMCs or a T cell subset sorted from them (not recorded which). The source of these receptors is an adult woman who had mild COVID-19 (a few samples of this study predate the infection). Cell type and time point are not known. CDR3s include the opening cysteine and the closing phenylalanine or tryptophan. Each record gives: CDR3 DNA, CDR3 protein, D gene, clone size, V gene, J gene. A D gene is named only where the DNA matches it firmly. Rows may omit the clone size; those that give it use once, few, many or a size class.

TGTGCCAGCTCATCTCAGGGAGGTGACACTGAAGCTTTCTTT	CASSSQGGDTEAFF	NA	many	TRBV18	TRBJ1-1
TGTGCCAGTAGTCCCATAGCGGGACCCAACACCGGGGAGCTGTTTTTT	CASSPIAGPNTGELFF	TRBD2	few	TRBV19	TRBJ2-2
TGTGCCAGCAGCGTAGACGGGGGGTCTAACTATGGCTACACCTTC	CASSVDGGSNYGYTF	NA	few	TRBV9	TRBJ1-2
TGTGCCAGCAGTAGCGGAATGAGCACAGATACGCAGTATTTT	CASSSGMSTDTQYF	NA	NA	TRBV7-2	TRBJ2-3
TGTGCCAGCAGCCCAACAGCAGGCAGCCGGATGGGGGAGACCCAGTACTTC	CASSPTAGSRMGETQYF	NA	few	TRBV7-9	TRBJ2-5
TGTGCCAGCAGCTTGGTACCCCTTTCGGGGGTTGCAGATACGCAGTATTTT	CASSLVPLSGVADTQYF	NA	NA	TRBV5-5	TRBJ2-3
TGTGCCACCAGCAGAGACGTCTATGGCTACACCTTC	CATSRDVYGYTF	NA	few	TRBV15	TRBJ1-2
TGCGCCAGCAGCTTGGGTGGTTGGACCCCTCCCGGGGGGGAGCTGTTTTTT	CASSLGGWTPPGGELFF	NA	NA	TRBV5-1	TRBJ2-2
TGTGCCAGCAGCCCGCGCGACGGGGGGACGTCCTACAATGAGCAGTTCTTC	CASSPRDGGTSYNEQFF	TRBD2	NA	TRBV7-3	TRBJ2-1
TGTGCCAGCAGCCCCTTCGGGACAGGGAAAGGGTCCCGCTACGAGCAGTACTTC	CASSPFGTGKGSRYEQYF	TRBD1	NA	TRBV11-3	TRBJ2-7
TGTGCCATCACCCTTAATAAAGGGAATGGCTACACCTTC	CAITLNKGNGYTF	NA	few	TRBV10-3	TRBJ1-2
TGTGCCAGCAGCTTAGCCAGGGGGACGGGAACTGAAGCTTTCTTT	CASSLARGTGTEAFF	TRBD1	many	TRBV7-2	TRBJ1-1
TGTGCCAGCAGCTTAGATCCAGGGGTGGAGACCCAGTACTTC	CASSLDPGVETQYF	NA	many	TRBV7-2	TRBJ2-5
TGCAGTGCTAGGCCCGGTGCAGCGGGGTACTACAATGAGCAGTTCTTC	CSARPGAAGYYNEQFF	TRBD2	once	TRBV20-1	TRBJ2-1
TGCGCCAGCAGCCAAGATCTCGGCCAGGGGGCTAACTATGGCTACACCTTC	CASSQDLGQGANYGYTF	TRBD1	few	TRBV4-3	TRBJ1-2
TGTGCCAGCAGCCAAGGGGGCAGCGGATGGACTGAAGCTTTCTTT	CASSQGGSGWTEAFF	NA	NA	TRBV3-1	TRBJ1-1